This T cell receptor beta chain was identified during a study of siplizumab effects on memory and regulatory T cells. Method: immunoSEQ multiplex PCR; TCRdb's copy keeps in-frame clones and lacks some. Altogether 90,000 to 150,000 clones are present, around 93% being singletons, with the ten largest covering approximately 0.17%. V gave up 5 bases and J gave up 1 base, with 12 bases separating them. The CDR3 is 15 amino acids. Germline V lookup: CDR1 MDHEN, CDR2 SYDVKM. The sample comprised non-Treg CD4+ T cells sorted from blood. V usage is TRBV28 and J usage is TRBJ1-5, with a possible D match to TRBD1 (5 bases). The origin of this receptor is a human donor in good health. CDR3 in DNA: TGTGCCAGCAGTGCTCAGGGTGCGAGCAATCAGCCCCAGCATTTT. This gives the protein CASSAQGASNQPQHF.